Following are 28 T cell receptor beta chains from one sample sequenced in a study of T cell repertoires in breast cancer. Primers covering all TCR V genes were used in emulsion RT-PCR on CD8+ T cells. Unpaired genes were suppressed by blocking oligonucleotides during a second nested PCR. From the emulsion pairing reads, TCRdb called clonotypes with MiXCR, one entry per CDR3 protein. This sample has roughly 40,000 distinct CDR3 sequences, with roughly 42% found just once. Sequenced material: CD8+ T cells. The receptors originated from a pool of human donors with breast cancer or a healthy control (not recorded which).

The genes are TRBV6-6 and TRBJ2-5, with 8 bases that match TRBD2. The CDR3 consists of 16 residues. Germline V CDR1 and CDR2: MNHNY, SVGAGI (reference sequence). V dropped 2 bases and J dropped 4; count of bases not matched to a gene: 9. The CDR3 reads CASSYEGRGGRETQYF. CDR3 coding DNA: TGTGCCAGCAGTTACGAGGGACGGGGGGGCCGAGAGACCCAGTACTTC.

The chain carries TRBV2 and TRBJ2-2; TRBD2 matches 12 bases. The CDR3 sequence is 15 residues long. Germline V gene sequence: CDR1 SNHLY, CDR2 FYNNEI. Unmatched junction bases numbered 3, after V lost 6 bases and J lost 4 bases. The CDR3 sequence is CASRGTSGFTGELFF. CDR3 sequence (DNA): TGTGCCAGCAGGGGGACTAGCGGGTTCACCGGGGAGCTGTTTTTT.

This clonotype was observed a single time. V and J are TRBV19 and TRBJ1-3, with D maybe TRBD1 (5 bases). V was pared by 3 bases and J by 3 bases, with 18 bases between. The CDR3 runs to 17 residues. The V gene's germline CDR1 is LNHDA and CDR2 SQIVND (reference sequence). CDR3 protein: CASSMPFIGEFGNTIYF. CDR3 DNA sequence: TGTGCCAGTAGTATGCCGTTTATAGGGGAATTTGGAAACACCATATATTTT.

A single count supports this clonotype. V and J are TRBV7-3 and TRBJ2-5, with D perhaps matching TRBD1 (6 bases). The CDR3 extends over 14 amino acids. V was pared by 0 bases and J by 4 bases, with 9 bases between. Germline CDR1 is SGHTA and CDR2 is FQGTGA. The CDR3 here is CASSLTARGETQYF. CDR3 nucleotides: TGTGCCAGCAGCTTAACCGCCAGGGGAGAGACCCAGTACTTC. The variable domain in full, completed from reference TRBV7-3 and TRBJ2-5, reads GAGVSQTPSNKVTEKGKYVELRCDPISGHTALYWYRQSLGQGPEFLIYFQGTGAADDSGLPNDRFFAVRPEGSVSTLKIQRTERGDSAVYLCASSLTARGETQYFGPGTRLLVL.

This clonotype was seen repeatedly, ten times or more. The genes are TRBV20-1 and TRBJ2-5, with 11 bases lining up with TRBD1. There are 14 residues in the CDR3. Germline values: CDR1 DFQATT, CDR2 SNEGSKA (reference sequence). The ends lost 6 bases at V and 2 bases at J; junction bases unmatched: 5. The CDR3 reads CSATGTGGQETQYF. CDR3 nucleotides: TGCAGTGCAACCGGGACAGGGGGGCAAGAGACCCAGTACTTC.

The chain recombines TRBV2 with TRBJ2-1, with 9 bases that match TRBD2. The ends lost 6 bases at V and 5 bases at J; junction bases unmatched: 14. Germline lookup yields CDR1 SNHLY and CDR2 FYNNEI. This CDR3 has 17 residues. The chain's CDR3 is CASRLERGATAHNEQFF. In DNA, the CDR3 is TGTGCCAGCAGGCTCGAGCGGGGGGCCACCGCCCACAATGAGCAGTTCTTC. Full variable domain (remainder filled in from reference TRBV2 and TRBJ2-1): EPEVTQTPSHQVTQMGQEVILRCVPISNHLYFYWYRQILGQKVEFLVSFYNNEISEKSEIFDDQFSVERPDGSNFTLKIRSTKLEDSAMYFCASRLERGATAHNEQFFGPGTRLTVL.

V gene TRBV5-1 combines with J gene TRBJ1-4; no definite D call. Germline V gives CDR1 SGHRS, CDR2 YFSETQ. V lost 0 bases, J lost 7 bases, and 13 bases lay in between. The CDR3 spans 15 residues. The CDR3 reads CASSLEDRKGEKLFF. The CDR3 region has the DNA TGCGCCAGCAGCTTGGAGGATCGTAAGGGTGAAAAACTGTTTTTT. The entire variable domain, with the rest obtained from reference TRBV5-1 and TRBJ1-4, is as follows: KAGVTQTPRYLIKTRGQQVTLSCSPISGHRSVSWYQQTPGQGLQFLFEYFSETQRNKGNFPGRFSGRQFSNSRSEMNVSTLELGDSALYLCASSLEDRKGEKLFFGSGTQLSVL.

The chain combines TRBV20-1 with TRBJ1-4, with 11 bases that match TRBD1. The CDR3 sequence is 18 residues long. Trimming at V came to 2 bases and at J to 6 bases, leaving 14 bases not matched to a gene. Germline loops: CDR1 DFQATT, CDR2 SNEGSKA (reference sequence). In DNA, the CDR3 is TGCAGTGCTAGATCCCTCCTTGGACAGGGGGCGGGATATGAAAAACTGTTTTTT. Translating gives CSARSLLGQGAGYEKLFF.

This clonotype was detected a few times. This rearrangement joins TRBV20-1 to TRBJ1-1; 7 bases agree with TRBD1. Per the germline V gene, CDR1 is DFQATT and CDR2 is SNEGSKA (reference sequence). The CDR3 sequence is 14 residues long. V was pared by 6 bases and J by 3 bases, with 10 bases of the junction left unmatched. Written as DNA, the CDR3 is TGCAGTGCAAGACAGGGAGAGAAGTACACTGAAGCTTTCTTT. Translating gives CSARQGEKYTEAFF.

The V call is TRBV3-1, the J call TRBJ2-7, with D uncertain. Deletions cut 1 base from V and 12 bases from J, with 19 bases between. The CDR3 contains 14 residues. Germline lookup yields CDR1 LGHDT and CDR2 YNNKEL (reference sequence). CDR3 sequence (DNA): TGTGCCAGCAGCCAAGTAGGAAGCGCCCCAACGCGGTACTTC. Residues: CASSQVGSAPTRYF.

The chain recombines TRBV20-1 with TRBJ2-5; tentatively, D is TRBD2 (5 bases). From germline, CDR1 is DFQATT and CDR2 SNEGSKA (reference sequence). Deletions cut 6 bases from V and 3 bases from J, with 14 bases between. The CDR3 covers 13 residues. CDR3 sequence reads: CSARPDLEETQYF. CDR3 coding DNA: TGCAGTGCGAGGCCGGACTTAGAAGAGACCCAGTACTTC.

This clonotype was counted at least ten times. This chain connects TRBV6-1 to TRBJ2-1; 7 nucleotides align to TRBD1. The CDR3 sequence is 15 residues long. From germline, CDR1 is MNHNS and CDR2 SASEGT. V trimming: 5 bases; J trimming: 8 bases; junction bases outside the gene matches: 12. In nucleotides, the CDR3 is TGTGCCAGCAGTCTTAGAACAGGGGCCAGCGATGAGCAGTTCTTC. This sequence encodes CASSLRTGASDEQFF.

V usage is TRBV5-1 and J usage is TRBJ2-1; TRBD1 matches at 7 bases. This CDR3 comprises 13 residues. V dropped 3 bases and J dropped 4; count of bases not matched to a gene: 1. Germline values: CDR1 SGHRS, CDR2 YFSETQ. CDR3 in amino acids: CASSWTGYNEQFF. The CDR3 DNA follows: TGCGCCAGCAGCTGGACAGGTTACAATGAGCAGTTCTTC.

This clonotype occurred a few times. The CDR3 loop reads CASSGDGGSYNQPQHF. DNA for the CDR3: TGTGCCAGCAGTGGCGACGGGGGGTCCTATAATCAGCCCCAGCATTTT. The rearrangement joins TRBV6-1 to TRBJ1-5, with a possible D match to TRBD1 (5 bases). This CDR3 contains 16 residues. Trimming stripped 4 bases from V and 4 bases from J, with 17 bases between. From germline, CDR1 is MNHNS and CDR2 SASEGT.

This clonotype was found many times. The DNA of the CDR3 is TGCAGTGCTAGGACAGACTCAGATGGCTACACCTTC. Protein product: CSARTDSDGYTF. V gene TRBV20-1 combines with J gene TRBJ1-2; tentatively, D is TRBD1 (5 bases). This CDR3 is built from 12 residues. Germline assignment: CDR1 DFQATT and CDR2 SNEGSKA (reference sequence). Trimming left V 3 bases short and J 6 bases short, with 11 bases between.

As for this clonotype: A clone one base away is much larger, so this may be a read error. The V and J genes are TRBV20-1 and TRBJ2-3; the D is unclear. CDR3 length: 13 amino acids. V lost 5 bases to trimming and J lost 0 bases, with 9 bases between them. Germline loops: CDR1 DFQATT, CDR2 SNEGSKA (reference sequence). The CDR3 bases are TGCAGTGCTGCCGCGACTAGCACAGATACGCAGTATTTT. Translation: CSAAATSTDTQYF.

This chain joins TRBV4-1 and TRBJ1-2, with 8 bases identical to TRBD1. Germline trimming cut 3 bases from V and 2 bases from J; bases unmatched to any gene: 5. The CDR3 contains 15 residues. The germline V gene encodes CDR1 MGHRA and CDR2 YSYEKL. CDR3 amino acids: CASSQTGATNYGYTF. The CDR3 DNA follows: TGCGCCAGCAGCCAGACAGGGGCAACCAACTATGGCTACACCTTC.

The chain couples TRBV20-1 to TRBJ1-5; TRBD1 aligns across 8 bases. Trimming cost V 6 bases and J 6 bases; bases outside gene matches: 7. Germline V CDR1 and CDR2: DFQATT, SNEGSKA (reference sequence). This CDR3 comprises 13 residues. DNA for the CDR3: TGCAGTGCCCTGGGACAGGAAGGTCAGCCCCAGCATTTT. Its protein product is CSALGQEGQPQHF.

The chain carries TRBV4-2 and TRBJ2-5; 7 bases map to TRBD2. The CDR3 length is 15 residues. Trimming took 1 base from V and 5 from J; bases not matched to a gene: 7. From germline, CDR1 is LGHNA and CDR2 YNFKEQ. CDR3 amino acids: CASSQGSTSRETQYF. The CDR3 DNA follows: TGTGCCAGCAGCCAAGGTTCGACTAGCCGCGAGACCCAGTACTTC.

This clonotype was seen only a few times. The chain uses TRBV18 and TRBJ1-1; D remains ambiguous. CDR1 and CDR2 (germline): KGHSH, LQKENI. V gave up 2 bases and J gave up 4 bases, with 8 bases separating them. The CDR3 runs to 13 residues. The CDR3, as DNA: TGTGCCAGCTCACCATCTCAATTCACTGAAGCTTTCTTT. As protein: CASSPSQFTEAFF.

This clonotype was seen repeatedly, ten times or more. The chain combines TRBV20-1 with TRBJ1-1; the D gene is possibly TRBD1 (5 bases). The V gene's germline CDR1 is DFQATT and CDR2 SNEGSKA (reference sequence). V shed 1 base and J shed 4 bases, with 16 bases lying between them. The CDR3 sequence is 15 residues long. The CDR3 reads CSARGHRGRGTEAFF. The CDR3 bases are TGCAGTGCTAGAGGTCACCGGGGAAGGGGCACTGAAGCTTTCTTT.

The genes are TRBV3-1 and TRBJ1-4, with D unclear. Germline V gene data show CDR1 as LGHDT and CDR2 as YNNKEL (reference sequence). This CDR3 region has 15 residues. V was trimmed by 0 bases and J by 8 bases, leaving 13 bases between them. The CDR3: CASSQERLRGEKLFF. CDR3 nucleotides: TGTGCCAGCAGCCAAGAGAGGCTCCGCGGGGAAAAACTGTTTTTT.

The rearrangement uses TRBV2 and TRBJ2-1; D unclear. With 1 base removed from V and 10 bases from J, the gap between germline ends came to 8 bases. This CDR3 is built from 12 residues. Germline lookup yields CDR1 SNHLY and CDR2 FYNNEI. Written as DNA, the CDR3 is TGTGCCAGCAGTGAAGGGTGGGTGGAGCAGTTCTTC. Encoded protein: CASSEGWVEQFF.

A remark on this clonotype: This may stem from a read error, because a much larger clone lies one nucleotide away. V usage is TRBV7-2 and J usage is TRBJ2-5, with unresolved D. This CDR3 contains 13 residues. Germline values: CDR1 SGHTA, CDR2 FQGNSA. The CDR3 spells CAGSLEAHQKEYF. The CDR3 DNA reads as TGTGCCGGCAGCTTAGAGGCCCATCAGAAAGAGTACTTC.

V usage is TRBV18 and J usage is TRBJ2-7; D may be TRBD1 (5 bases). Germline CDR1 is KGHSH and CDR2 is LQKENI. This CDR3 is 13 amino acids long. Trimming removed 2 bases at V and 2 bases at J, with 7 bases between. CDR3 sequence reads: CASSPATAYEQYF. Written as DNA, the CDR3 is TGTGCCAGCTCACCAGCGACAGCCTACGAGCAGTACTTC.

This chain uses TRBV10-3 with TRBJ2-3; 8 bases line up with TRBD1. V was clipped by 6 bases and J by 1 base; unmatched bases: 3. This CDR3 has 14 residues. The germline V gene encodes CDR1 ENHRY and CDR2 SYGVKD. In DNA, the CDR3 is TGTGCCATCAGCCCGGGACAGGGCACAGATACGCAGTATTTT. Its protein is CAISPGQGTDTQYF.

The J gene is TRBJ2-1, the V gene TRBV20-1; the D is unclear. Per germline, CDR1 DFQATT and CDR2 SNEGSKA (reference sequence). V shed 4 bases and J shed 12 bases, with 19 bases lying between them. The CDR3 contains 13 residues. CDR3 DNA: TGCAGTGCTATCTTAACCCGTATCGATGGGCAGTTCTTC. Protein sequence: CSAILTRIDGQFF.

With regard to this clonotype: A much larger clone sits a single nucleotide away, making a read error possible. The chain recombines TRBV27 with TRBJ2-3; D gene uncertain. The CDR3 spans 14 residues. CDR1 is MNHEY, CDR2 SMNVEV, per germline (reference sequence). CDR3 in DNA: TGTGCCAGCAGTTTATCCGCCCCCACAGATGCGCAGTATTTT. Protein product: CASSLSAPTDAQYF.